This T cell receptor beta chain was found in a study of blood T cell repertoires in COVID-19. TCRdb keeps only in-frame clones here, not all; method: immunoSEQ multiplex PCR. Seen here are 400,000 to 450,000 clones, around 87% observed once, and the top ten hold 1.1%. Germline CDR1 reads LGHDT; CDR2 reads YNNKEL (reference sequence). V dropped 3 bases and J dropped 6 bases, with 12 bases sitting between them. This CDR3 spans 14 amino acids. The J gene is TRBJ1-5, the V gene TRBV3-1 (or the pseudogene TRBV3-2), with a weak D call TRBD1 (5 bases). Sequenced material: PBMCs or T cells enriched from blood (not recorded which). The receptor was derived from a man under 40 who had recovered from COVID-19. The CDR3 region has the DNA TGTGCCAGCAGCCAGGCAACAGGTAGTCAGCCCCAGCATTTT. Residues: CASSQATGSQPQHF.